Listed here are 17 T cell receptor beta chains from one sample, sequenced in a study of shared clonotypes between healthy human individuals. Profiling relied on immunoSEQ multiplex PCR, and the TCRdb table lists in-frame clones only, not all of them. The sample holds roughly 760,000 clones, around 74% seen once. The sample consisted of memory CD4+ T cells sorted from blood. Subset given: CD45RA-negative fraction. The source is a woman in her 30s in good health.

A single count supports this clone. The V and J genes are TRBV9 and TRBJ2-3, with a tentative D call TRBD2 (5 bases). Germline V lookup: CDR1 SGDLS, CDR2 YYNGEE. V lost 0 bases to trimming and J lost 6 bases, with 11 bases between them. The CDR3 covers 14 residues. CDR3 sequence reads: CASSVAPPGDTQYF. CDR3 DNA: TGTGCCAGCAGCGTAGCTCCCCCGGGGGATACGCAGTATTTT.

The genes are TRBV5-4 and TRBJ1-1; 9 bases align to TRBD1. With V trimmed by 5 bases and J by 4 bases, 9 bases remained unmatched. Germline assignment: CDR1 SGHNT and CDR2 YYREEE (reference sequence). The CDR3 is made up of 15 amino acids. The CDR3 loop is CASRLLQGASTEAFF. The CDR3 DNA reads TGTGCCAGCAGACTCCTACAGGGGGCAAGCACTGAAGCTTTCTTT.

This clone has just a few counts. The V call is TRBV28, the J call TRBJ1-5, with D possibly TRBD1 on 6 matching bases. This CDR3 contains 15 residues. The germline V gene encodes CDR1 MDHEN and CDR2 SYDVKM. Between the trimmed V and J ends, which lost 5 bases and 3 bases, there was a span of 14 bases. In DNA, the CDR3 is TGTGCCAGCAGTCCGACGACAGGCTCCAATCAGCCCCAGCATTTT. It is translated as CASSPTTGSNQPQHF.

This clone was recorded only once. The chain recombines TRBV11-2 with TRBJ1-2, with a possible D match to TRBD1 (5 bases). Germline V gene lookup returns CDR1 SGHAT and CDR2 FQNNGV. The CDR3 has 14 residues. Trimming removed 1 base at V and 4 bases at J, with 10 bases between. The CDR3 spells CASSLGRALYGYTF. DNA for the CDR3: TGTGCCAGCAGCTTAGGCAGGGCCCTCTATGGCTACACCTTC.

As concerns this clone: Other DNA sequences in this specimen translate into the identical CDR3. The V call is TRBV29-1, the J call TRBJ2-5; 11 positions match TRBD1. Germline CDR1 SQVTM, CDR2 ANQGSEA. V dropped 6 bases and J dropped 5; count of bases not matched to a gene: 5. This CDR3 is 13 amino acids long. The CDR3 sequence: CSVSGTGGETQYF. The CDR3 region has the DNA TGCAGCGTCTCCGGGACAGGGGGGGAGACCCAGTACTTC.

The chain joins TRBV5-1 to TRBJ2-5, with 12 bases aligning to TRBD2. The CDR3 spans 16 residues. The V segment lost 5 bases and the J segment 4 bases; nucleotides outside the gene matches: 9. Germline V gene data show CDR1 as SGHRS and CDR2 as YFSETQ. DNA of the CDR3: TGCGCCAGCAGTGCTAGCGGGAGGGCCATCGGAGAGACCCAGTACTTC. It encodes CASSASGRAIGETQYF. Using reference TRBV5-1 and TRBJ2-5 for the parts outside the CDR3, the full variable domain is KAGVTQTPRYLIKTRGQQVTLSCSPISGHRSVSWYQQTPGQGLQFLFEYFSETQRNKGNFPGRFSGRQFSNSRSEMNVSTLELGDSALYLCASSASGRAIGETQYFGPGTRLLVL.

Concerning this clone itself: At the DNA level, this CDR3 is encoded by other sequences in the same sample as well. The chain links TRBV5-1 to TRBJ2-3, with D uncertain. This CDR3 spans 14 amino acids. The germline V and J ends were trimmed by 0 bases and 0 bases, with 5 bases remaining between them. Germline V gene data show CDR1 as SGHRS and CDR2 as YFSETQ. CDR3 DNA: TGCGCCAGCAGCTTGGATCTCAGCACAGATACGCAGTATTTT. The encoded protein is CASSLDLSTDTQYF.

This clone was recorded a few times. The rearrangement uses TRBV30 and TRBJ2-1; 9 bases are a match to TRBD1. The CDR3 spans 16 residues. CDR1 is GTSNPN and CDR2 is SVGIG in the germline V gene (reference sequence). The trim removed 3 bases at V and 3 bases at J, leaving 9 bases unmatched. The CDR3 DNA reads as TGTGCCTGGAGCCACCCTGGACAGGGGAACTACAATGAGCAGTTCTTC. Translated: CAWSHPGQGNYNEQFF.

The chain links TRBV28 to TRBJ1-2; unclear D gene. The CDR3 is made up of 11 amino acids. Germline loops: CDR1 MDHEN, CDR2 SYDVKM. V lost 6 bases to trimming and J lost 4 bases, with 6 bases between them. In DNA, the CDR3 is TGTGCCAGCAGGGTTGGCTATGGCTACACCTTC. Protein product: CASRVGYGYTF.

This clone has just a few counts. Within the sample, other DNA sequences also encode this same CDR3. This chain uses TRBV18 with TRBJ1-1; D remains unclear. With 3 bases removed from V and 4 bases from J, the gap between germline ends came to 6 bases. The V gene's germline CDR1 is KGHSH and CDR2 LQKENI. The CDR3 contains 12 residues. In nucleotides, the CDR3 is TGTGCCAGCTCACCGCAGAGCACTGAAGCTTTCTTT. It translates to CASSPQSTEAFF. The whole variable domain, remainder taken from reference TRBV18 and TRBJ1-1, is NAGVMQNPRHLVRRRGQEARLRCSPMKGHSHVYWYRQLPEEGLKFMVYLQKENIIDESGMPKERFSAEFPKEGPSILRIQQVVRGDSAAYFCASSPQSTEAFFGQGTRLTVV.

The gene calls are TRBV6-6 and TRBJ1-1; 8 bases line up with TRBD1. The CDR3 is made up of 14 amino acids. The germline gives CDR1 MNHNY, CDR2 SVGAGI (reference sequence). J lost 3 bases, V lost 7 bases, and 7 bases had no gene match. DNA for the CDR3: TGTGCCAGCACTAAGGACAGGGAATACACTGAAGCTTTCTTT. Residues: CASTKDREYTEAFF.

The V gene is TRBV28, the J gene TRBJ1-2; maybe TRBD1 (6 bases). Germline values: CDR1 MDHEN, CDR2 SYDVKM. There are 13 residues in the CDR3. V lost 10 bases, J lost 1 base, and 13 bases lay in between. CDR3 protein: CAINTGINYGYTF. The CDR3 nucleotides are TGTGCCATTAATACAGGGATTAACTATGGCTACACCTTC.

The genes are TRBV7-2 and TRBJ2-1; weak D call: TRBD2 (5 bases). Per the germline V gene, CDR1 is SGHTA and CDR2 is FQGNSA. V lost 5 bases and J lost 3, with 8 bases in between. There are 13 residues in the CDR3. The CDR3 DNA follows: TGTGCCAGCAGCCCCGGGATCTACAATGAGCAGTTCTTC. It translates to CASSPGIYNEQFF.

The rearrangement uses TRBV29-1 and TRBJ1-2, with D maybe TRBD1 (6 bases). V lost 5 bases and J 5 bases, leaving 33 bases between the germline ends. The CDR3 spans 19 residues. Germline values: CDR1 SQVTM, CDR2 ANQGSEA. The CDR3 DNA follows: TGCAGCGTTCGCCATGGGGCCATAACAGGGTTCAGGGGTGGATATGGCTACACCTTC. The encoded protein is CSVRHGAITGFRGGYGYTF.

The chain employs TRBV11-2 and TRBJ2-7; TRBD2 agrees at 10 bases. Unmatched junction bases numbered 10, after V lost 4 bases and J lost 4 bases. The V gene's germline CDR1 is SGHAT and CDR2 FQNNGV. CDR3 size: 16 residues. The CDR3 protein is CASSYDGGTSEYEQYF. The CDR3 DNA reads TGTGCCAGCAGCTACGATGGCGGGACTAGCGAGTACGAGCAGTACTTC.

This rearrangement joins TRBV2 to TRBJ2-5; no definite D call. The germline V gene encodes CDR1 SNHLY and CDR2 FYNNEI. The CDR3 has 12 amino acids. The V gene lost 7 bases and the J gene lost 5 bases, with 11 bases spanning the gap. CDR3 sequence: CASTTDRETQYF. The CDR3 coding sequence is TGTGCCAGCACCACCGATCGGGAGACCCAGTACTTC.

The V gene is TRBV29-1, the J gene TRBJ2-1; TRBD1 agrees at 7 bases. The CDR3 is 12 residues long. V dropped 7 bases and J dropped 12; count of bases not matched to a gene: 12. Germline assignment: CDR1 SQVTM and CDR2 ANQGSEA. This chain's CDR3 is CSGRQGQGVQFF. DNA of the CDR3: TGCAGCGGGCGACAGGGCCAGGGAGTGCAGTTCTTC.